This T cell receptor (beta chain) was sequenced during a study of siplizumab effects on memory and regulatory T cells. Measured with immunoSEQ multiplex PCR; TCRdb has only the in-frame clones, and not every one. The sample lists over 85,000 clones, approximately 93% occurring once. Germline V lookup: CDR1 SGHTA, CDR2 FQGTGA. This CDR3 spans 16 amino acids. The ends lost 5 bases at V and 0 bases at J; junction bases unmatched: 6. The chain is built from TRBV7-3 and TRBJ2-7, with TRBD2 identical over 11 bases. Sequenced sample: CD8+ T cells sorted from blood. The clonotype comes from a human donor in good health. The CDR3 here is CASSPSSGGASYEQYF. The DNA for the CDR3 is TGTGCCAGCAGCCCGAGTAGCGGGGGGGCCTCCTACGAGCAGTACTTC. The entire variable domain, with the rest obtained from reference TRBV7-3 and TRBJ2-7, is as follows: GAGVSQTPSNKVTEKGKYVELRCDPISGHTALYWYRQSLGQGPEFLIYFQGTGAADDSGLPNDRFFAVRPEGSVSTLKIQRTERGDSAVYLCASSPSSGGASYEQYFGPGTRLTVT.